These 29 T cell receptor beta chains were all obtained from the same sample, sequenced in a study of control samples from healthy donors and cancer patients. Profiling relied on immunoSEQ multiplex PCR, and the TCRdb table lists in-frame clones only, not all of them. The table includes about 180,000 clones, around 91% detected once. Sequencing input: blood. The receptors were sampled from a woman in her 50s in good health.

The chain joins TRBV27 to TRBJ2-3; D remains ambiguous. CDR3 length: 15 amino acids. Germline lookup yields CDR1 MNHEY and CDR2 SMNVEV (reference sequence). Trimming left V 3 bases short and J 5 bases short, with 15 bases between. The CDR3 DNA reads TGTGCCAGCAGTTTGTTGGCGGCGGTCGGAGATACGCAGTATTTT. It specifies CASSLLAAVGDTQYF.

The V call is TRBV19, the J call TRBJ1-2; the D gene is possibly TRBD1 (5 bases). CDR1 and CDR2 from the germline V gene are LNHDA and SQIVND (reference sequence). The CDR3 loop spans 12 amino acids. The V end was cut by 6 bases, the J end by 4 bases, with 9 bases between. The CDR3 region is CASSPDSYGYTF. CDR3 in DNA: TGTGCCAGTAGCCCCGACAGCTATGGCTACACCTTC.

V is TRBV5-1 and J is TRBJ2-5; the match to TRBD1 covers 11 bases. The V gene end was trimmed by 3 bases and the J gene end by 5 bases; junction bases not matched to a gene: 6. Germline values: CDR1 SGHRS, CDR2 YFSETQ. This CDR3 has 15 amino acids. The CDR3 loop is CASSSGQGALETQYF. The CDR3 DNA reads as TGCGCCAGCAGCTCCGGACAGGGGGCTTTGGAGACCCAGTACTTC.

The chain combines TRBV27 with TRBJ2-5; TRBD2 matches at 11 bases. CDR3 length equals 15 residues. The germline gives CDR1 MNHEY, CDR2 SMNVEV (reference sequence). V gave up 5 bases and J gave up 7 bases; unmatched junction bases: 9. CDR3 in amino acids: CASSRSGRASGTQYF. Written as DNA, the CDR3 is TGTGCCAGCAGTCGTAGCGGGAGGGCCTCTGGGACCCAGTACTTC.

V and J are TRBV5-8 and TRBJ2-1; TRBD2 matches 7 bases. This CDR3 has 15 amino acids. The germline gives CDR1 SGHTS, CDR2 YDEGEE. V was pared by 3 bases and J by 7 bases, with 10 bases of the junction left unmatched. Written as DNA, the CDR3 is TGTGCCAGCAGCTCAGGACTAGTAGTTTCGAATGAGCAGTTCTTC. This sequence encodes CASSSGLVVSNEQFF.

This clone was counted a single time. The J gene is TRBJ2-3, the V gene TRBV27, with 14 bases lining up with TRBD2. The V gene's germline CDR1 is MNHEY and CDR2 SMNVEV (reference sequence). V lost 5 bases, J lost 7 bases, and 14 bases stayed unmatched. CDR3 length: 18 amino acids. The CDR3 loop is CASSPRGLAGGPRNTQYF. CDR3 coding DNA: TGTGCCAGCAGTCCCCGCGGACTAGCGGGAGGCCCCCGGAATACGCAGTATTTT.

The rearrangement uses TRBV13 and TRBJ1-1; D gene unclear. Germline loops: CDR1 PRHDT, CDR2 FYEKMQ (reference sequence). CDR3 length: 15 amino acids. V lost 0 bases and J lost 0, with 8 bases in between. CDR3 residues: CASSLGDRMNTEAFF. CDR3 nucleotides: TGTGCCAGCAGCTTAGGCGATCGGATGAACACTGAAGCTTTCTTT.

The chain is built from TRBV7-2 and TRBJ2-3; 9 nucleotides match TRBD2. The CDR3 has 16 residues. V lost 0 bases to trimming and J lost 1 base; unmatched junction nucleotides: 2. Germline CDR1 is SGHTA and CDR2 is FQGNSA. This chain's CDR3 is CASSLASGGRTDTQYF. The CDR3 nucleotides are TGTGCCAGCAGCTTAGCTAGCGGGGGCCGCACAGATACGCAGTATTTT.

The chain recombines TRBV5-1 with TRBJ2-3; the match to TRBD2 covers 13 bases. The J segment lost 2 bases and the V segment lost 3 bases, leaving 6 bases of the junction unmatched. The CDR3 has 17 amino acids. Per germline, CDR1 SGHRS and CDR2 YFSETQ. The CDR3 DNA sequence: TGCGCCAGCAGCTGGAGGGGACTAGCGGGGAACACAGATACGCAGTATTTT. It translates to CASSWRGLAGNTDTQYF.

The chain combines TRBV5-1 with TRBJ1-4, with D maybe TRBD1 (5 bases). V was shortened by 2 bases and J by 5 bases, with 16 bases between the two germline ends. The CDR3 is made up of 16 amino acids. CDR1 is SGHRS, CDR2 YFSETQ, per germline. The CDR3 region has the DNA TGCGCCAGCAGCTTTGGGGGATCGATTACCAATGAAAAACTGTTTTTT. Protein sequence: CASSFGGSITNEKLFF.

J is TRBJ1-5 and V is TRBV28; D uncertain. Germline V gene data show CDR1 as MDHEN and CDR2 as SYDVKM. V was clipped by 4 bases and J by 0 bases, with 7 bases between them. The CDR3 runs to 14 residues. In DNA form, the CDR3 reads TGTGCCAGCAGTTCGGTGGGTAGCAATCAGCCCCAGCATTTT. It codes for CASSSVGSNQPQHF. Full variable domain (missing parts from reference TRBV28 and TRBJ1-5): DVKVTQSSRYLVKRTGEKVFLECVQDMDHENMFWYRQDPGLGLRLIYFSYDVKMKEKGDIPEGYSVSREKKERFSLILESASTNQTSMYLCASSSVGSNQPQHFGDGTRLSIL.

The chain joins TRBV7-2 to TRBJ1-3; D not certain. The CDR3 has 13 amino acids. The V end was cut by 4 bases, the J end by 4 bases, with 8 bases between. Germline V gene lookup returns CDR1 SGHTA and CDR2 FQGNSA. In DNA form, the CDR3 reads TGTGCCAGCAGCTCCAGGTCGGGAAACACCATATATTTT. This codes for CASSSRSGNTIYF.

CDR3 DNA: TGTGCCAGCAGCCACCTCTATAGCCGGGGTGCGAATGAAAAACTGTTTTTT. It is translated as CASSHLYSRGANEKLFF. This rearrangement joins TRBV16 to TRBJ1-4; D unclear. V was cut by 3 bases and J by 5 bases, with 19 bases left in between. There are 17 residues in the CDR3. Germline V gives CDR1 KGHSY, CDR2 FQNENV.

This chain uses TRBV5-4 with TRBJ1-5; TRBD1 aligns across 7 bases. Germline V gene lookup returns CDR1 SGHNT and CDR2 YYREEE (reference sequence). This CDR3 contains 14 residues. The trim removed 4 bases at V and 9 bases at J, leaving 10 bases unmatched. CDR3 amino acids: CASSRTGDSGPQHF. The CDR3, as DNA: TGTGCCAGCAGCCGAACAGGGGACTCGGGGCCCCAGCATTTT.

This clone was seen just once. The V and J genes are TRBV6-6 and TRBJ1-2; D may be TRBD1 (5 bases). The germline gives CDR1 MNHNY, CDR2 SVGAGI (reference sequence). The length of the CDR3 is 13 residues. The V and J ends lost 7 bases and 7 bases respectively, with 16 bases between them. In nucleotides, the CDR3 is TGTGCCAGCACCCAGGGTTCCCGGGTTGGCTACACCTTC. Encoded protein: CASTQGSRVGYTF.

The chain has TRBV5-5 and TRBJ1-4; D remains ambiguous. V was clipped by 4 bases and J by 3 bases, with 16 bases between them. Germline V lookup: CDR1 SGHKS, CDR2 YYEKEE (reference sequence). CDR3 length: 16 amino acids. The CDR3 sequence: CASSPHLALANEKLFF. The CDR3 nucleotides read TGTGCCAGCAGCCCTCATTTAGCCTTGGCTAATGAAAAACTGTTTTTT.

The V call is TRBV3-1 (or the pseudogene TRBV3-2), the J call TRBJ1-1, with D uncertain. CDR3 size: 16 residues. Germline assignment: CDR1 LGHDT and CDR2 YNNKEL (reference sequence). The V end lost 1 base, the J end lost 0 bases, and 12 bases lay between the germline ends. CDR3 amino acids: CASSQGAGVLNTEAFF. The CDR3 DNA reads as TGTGCCAGCAGCCAAGGGGCCGGGGTTTTGAACACTGAAGCTTTCTTT.

This clone was counted only a few times. The chain combines TRBV7-2 with TRBJ2-3; D is undetermined. The CDR3 length is 13 residues. Germline CDR1 is SGHTA and CDR2 is FQGNSA. V gave up 5 bases and J gave up 4 bases, with 10 bases separating them. In DNA, the CDR3 is TGTGCCAGCAGCCCATCGACGGCAGATACGCAGTATTTT. This sequence encodes CASSPSTADTQYF.

The chain links TRBV7-2 to TRBJ1-5, with TRBD1 identical over 9 bases. The CDR3 loop spans 15 amino acids. The germline V gene has CDR1 SGHTA and CDR2 FQGNSA. With V trimmed by 1 base and J by 6 bases, 4 bases remained unmatched. The CDR3 reads CASSLDGTGPQPQHF. The DNA for the CDR3 is TGTGCCAGCAGCTTAGATGGGACAGGGCCTCAGCCCCAGCATTTT.

The gene calls are TRBV2 and TRBJ2-3; the D gene is possibly TRBD2 (5 bases). The CDR3 contains 14 residues. Germline V CDR1 and CDR2: SNHLY, FYNNEI. Trimming took 5 bases from V and 1 from J, leaving 10 bases between them. In DNA form, the CDR3 reads TGTGCCAGCAGTTTTATGAGGGGCACAGATACGCAGTATTTT. This gives the protein CASSFMRGTDTQYF.

This chain uses TRBV28 with TRBJ1-6, with TRBD1 matching over 10 bases. The germline V gene has CDR1 MDHEN and CDR2 SYDVKM. The CDR3 sequence is 14 residues long. V lost 8 bases and J lost 6; bases outside the gene matches: 4. In DNA, the CDR3 is TGTGCCAGCGGGGACAGGGGAGTTAATTCACCCCTCCACTTT. Its protein is CASGDRGVNSPLHF.

The V gene is TRBV9, the J gene TRBJ2-3, with 14 bases identical to TRBD2. This CDR3 has 18 residues. The junction had 5 bases not matched to a gene; V was cut back by 2 bases and J by 0 bases. Germline CDR1 is SGDLS and CDR2 is YYNGEE. The CDR3 loop reads CASSVGLAGATSTDTQYF. As DNA, the CDR3 is TGTGCCAGCAGCGTGGGACTAGCGGGAGCAACTAGCACAGATACGCAGTATTTT. Variable domain in full (rest from reference TRBV9 and TRBJ2-3): DSGVTQTPKHLITATGQRVTLRCSPRSGDLSVYWYQQSLDQGLQFLIQYYNGEERAKGNILERFSAQQFPDLHSELNLSSLELGDSALYFCASSVGLAGATSTDTQYFGPGTRLTVL.

The rearrangement links TRBV3-1 (or the pseudogene TRBV3-2) to TRBJ1-3, with TRBD1 matching over 8 bases. This CDR3 region has 16 residues. J lost 0 bases, V lost 4 bases, and 5 bases had no gene match. The V gene's germline CDR1 is LGHDT and CDR2 YNNKEL (reference sequence). CDR3 loop: CASSPRDRNSGNTIYF. CDR3 in DNA: TGTGCCAGCAGCCCTCGGGACAGGAACTCTGGAAACACCATATATTTT.

The chain couples TRBV5-1 to TRBJ1-2; 10 positions match TRBD1. CDR3 length: 15 residues. Looked up from germline, CDR1 is SGHRS and CDR2 is YFSETQ. After removal of 3 bases from V and 4 bases from J, the junction contained 6 bases not matched to a gene. The CDR3 protein is CASSSLRTGGYGYTF. The CDR3 nucleotides read TGCGCCAGCAGCTCGTTAAGGACAGGGGGCTATGGCTACACCTTC.

On this clone itself: One junction end does not reproduce the germline sequence, and a read error may be involved. The gene calls are TRBV5-4 and TRBJ2-7, with D possibly being TRBD1 (5 bases). This CDR3 contains 13 residues. The germline V gene encodes CDR1 SGHNT and CDR2 YYREEE (reference sequence). The CDR3 nucleotides are TGTGCCAGCAGCTTGGCCCTCGGACAATTCGAGAGCTTC. This translates into CASSLALGQFESF.

On this clone: In the same sample, other DNA sequences code for this CDR3. The V call is TRBV7-9, the J call TRBJ1-1; D is undetermined. Germline CDR1 SEHNR, CDR2 FQNEAQ (reference sequence). Trimming took off 3 bases at V and 5 bases at J, with 10 bases between the two ends. CDR3 size: 13 residues. The CDR3 DNA follows: TGTGCCAGCAGCTTCTTCTCCGGGACTGAAGCTTTCTTT. Translation: CASSFFSGTEAFF.

The chain combines TRBV4-3 with TRBJ1-4, with 7 nucleotides matching TRBD1. The trim removed 4 bases at V and 1 base at J, leaving 3 bases unmatched. CDR3 size: 15 residues. The germline CDR1 and CDR2 sequences are LGHNA and YSLEER. This CDR3 reads CASSRQGGTNEKLFF. In DNA form, the CDR3 reads TGCGCCAGCAGCCGACAGGGCGGAACTAATGAAAAACTGTTTTTT.

V gene TRBV7-2 combines with J gene TRBJ2-7; D is undetermined. This CDR3 spans 12 amino acids. Germline-derived CDR1 and CDR2 are SGHTA and FQGNSA. V was pared by 5 bases and J by 7 bases, with 12 bases between. In DNA, the CDR3 is TGTGCCAGCAGCCGAGCGCGCTTAGAGCAGTACTTC. It encodes CASSRARLEQYF.

The V gene is TRBV7-2, the J gene TRBJ1-6; tentative D call: TRBD1 (5 bases). The germline V gene encodes CDR1 SGHTA and CDR2 FQGNSA. Trimming pared 2 bases from V and 0 bases from J, leaving 14 bases between. The CDR3 length is 18 residues. CDR3 DNA sequence: TGTGCCAGCAGCTTATCGGGACGCAGGAGCTCCTATAATTCACCCCTCCACTTT. Its translation: CASSLSGRRSSYNSPLHF.